This T cell receptor beta chain was observed in a study of shared clonotypes between healthy human individuals. Study-level points and caveats: Rarefaction demonstrated incomplete sorted-subset sequencing despite large depth. Non-shared clonotypes had lower generation probabilities than clonotypes shared by all four sorted-subset donors.

The V segment lost 5 bases and the J segment 7 bases; nucleotides outside the gene matches: 8. Germline assignment: CDR1 GTSNPN and CDR2 SVGIG (reference sequence). CDR3 length: 14 residues. Healthy HIV-negative adults with no recent acute infections or vaccinations were recruited as donors. On this clone: Its antigen is unidentified.

TCRdb's copy holds only in-frame clones and misses some; the assay was immunoSEQ multiplex PCR. The repertoire consists of about 660,000 clones, with less than 85% occurring once and the leading ten covering over 1.5%. This clonotype originated in a woman aged 25 to 45 in good health. Source material: memory CD4+ T cells sorted from blood. Indicated subset: CD45RA-negative fraction. The chain links TRBV30 to TRBJ1-6; TRBD1 agrees at 7 bases. The CDR3 nucleotides read TGTGCCTGGCACCCGGGGACAGTAAATTCACCCCTCCACTTT. The encoded protein is CAWHPGTVNSPLHF.